Listed here are 7 T cell receptor beta chains from one sample, sequenced in a study of human T cells and chemical hapten exposure. Time point given: healthy volunteer bleed at 2 weeks. Before extraction, the whole blood was not fractionated, and total RNA was taken from it. TCRdb ran MiXCR on the RACE reads and lists one entry per CDR3 protein. Altogether 130,000 or so distinct CDR3 sequences are present, approximately 9.5% being singletons, with the ten largest covering around 1.9%. Sequencing was performed on whole blood. All receptors derive from a male donor in good health. Some clones in this sample may be carry-over from other donors' samples.

The chain joins TRBV5-1 to TRBJ2-5; tentatively, D is TRBD2 (6 bases). Germline V CDR1 and CDR2: SGHRS, YFSETQ. This CDR3 has 14 amino acids. V shed 1 base and J shed 2 bases, with 9 bases lying between them. CDR3 nucleotides: TGCGCCAGCAGCTTGTTCGGGGGACAAGAGACCCAGTACTTC. Protein product: CASSLFGGQETQYF.

The chain carries TRBV3-1 and TRBJ1-2; D is unclear. Trimming removed 0 bases from V and 3 bases from J, with 11 bases in between. From germline, CDR1 is LGHDT and CDR2 YNNKEL (reference sequence). The CDR3 contains 15 residues. CDR3 sequence reads: CASSQEDKAYYGYTF. Written as DNA, the CDR3 is TGTGCCAGCAGCCAAGAAGATAAGGCCTACTATGGCTACACCTTC.

The V call is TRBV5-1, the J call TRBJ2-2; 12 bases are a match to TRBD1. Germline CDR1 is SGHRS and CDR2 is YFSETQ. The CDR3 covers 15 residues. Losses at the gene ends were 4 bases for V and 4 bases for J; bases not matched to a gene: 2. In DNA form, the CDR3 reads TGCGCCAGCAGCGGGGGACAGGGGGCCACCGGGGAGCTGTTTTTT. Translated: CASSGGQGATGELFF.

This clonotype was recorded many times. This CDR3 reads CSARDVLSVSSYNEQFF. The CDR3 region has the DNA TGCAGTGCTAGAGATGTCCTCTCCGTGAGCTCCTACAATGAGCAGTTCTTC. V and J are TRBV20-1 and TRBJ2-1; D uncertain. V was cut by 0 bases and J by 0 bases, with 15 bases left in between. There are 17 residues in the CDR3. Germline V gene lookup returns CDR1 DFQATT and CDR2 SNEGSKA (reference sequence).

This clonotype has at least ten counts. V gene TRBV4-1 combines with J gene TRBJ2-1; TRBD2 aligns across 7 bases. This CDR3 region has 15 residues. Losses at the gene ends were 4 bases for V and 2 bases for J; bases not matched to a gene: 5. The V gene's germline CDR1 is MGHRA and CDR2 YSYEKL. CDR3 DNA: TGCGCCAGCAGCCGACTAGCAGGAACCTACAATGAGCAGTTCTTC. Its protein product is CASSRLAGTYNEQFF.

This clonotype was counted only a few times. The chain carries TRBV6-5 and TRBJ1-1; TRBD1 aligns across 7 bases. The germline CDR1 and CDR2 sequences are MNHEY and SVGAGI. Trimming removed 7 bases from V and 2 bases from J; junction bases left unmatched: 10. There are 15 residues in the CDR3. The CDR3 protein is CASNKMGQLNTEAFF. The CDR3 nucleotides read TGTGCCAGCAACAAGATGGGACAGCTTAACACTGAAGCTTTCTTT.

This rearrangement joins TRBV29-1 to TRBJ2-1, with D perhaps TRBD1 (6 bases). With 5 bases removed from V and 2 bases from J, the gap between germline ends came to 16 bases. The CDR3 contains 15 residues. Germline CDR1 is SQVTM and CDR2 is ANQGSEA. CDR3 sequence (DNA): TGCAGCGTTCTCGGACAGTATGATCCCTACAATGAGCAGTTCTTC. It is translated as CSVLGQYDPYNEQFF.